A single sample is the source of the 5 T cell receptor beta chains below, sequenced in a study of response to subunit inactivated influenza vaccine. MiXCR, applied by TCRdb to the RT-PCR reads, yields one record per CDR3 protein. The data show about half a million distinct CDR3 sequences, with about 25% seen just once and less than 2.5% held by the top ten. The material sequenced was CD4+ T cells sorted from PBMCs, taken about 5 days after vaccination. Every receptor here comes from a man aged 50-60 years who received an inactivated influenza vaccine.

The chain links TRBV20-1 to TRBJ2-1; the D is unclear. This CDR3 comprises 13 residues. V lost 5 bases and J lost 4, with 12 bases in between. The germline V gene has CDR1 DFQATT and CDR2 SNEGSKA (reference sequence). CDR3 in amino acids: CSAFSLDYNEQFF. Written as DNA, the CDR3 is TGCAGTGCTTTCTCACTGGATTACAATGAGCAGTTCTTC.

V and J are TRBV24-1 and TRBJ2-3; 7 bases match TRBD2. The trim removed 4 bases at V and 2 bases at J, leaving 5 bases unmatched. CDR3 length: 15 residues. The germline V gene encodes CDR1 KGHDR and CDR2 SFDVKD. This CDR3 is CATSDAGEVTDTQYF. The CDR3 bases are TGTGCCACCAGTGACGCGGGGGAGGTCACAGATACGCAGTATTTT.

V is TRBV7-3 and J is TRBJ2-3; no reliable D call. Trimming cost V 3 bases and J 2 bases, with 6 bases left between them. CDR3 length: 13 residues. CDR1 and CDR2 from the germline V gene are SGHTA and FQGTGA. The CDR3, as DNA: TGTGCCAGCAGCTTTGCGAACACAGATACGCAGTATTTT. This codes for CASSFANTDTQYF. Full variable domain (remainder filled in from reference TRBV7-3 and TRBJ2-3): GAGVSQTPSNKVTEKGKYVELRCDPISGHTALYWYRQSLGQGPEFLIYFQGTGAADDSGLPNDRFFAVRPEGSVSTLKIQRTERGDSAVYLCASSFANTDTQYFGPGTRLTVL.

This chain links TRBV18 with TRBJ1-3; 8 bases are shared with TRBD1. Germline CDR1 reads KGHSH; CDR2 reads LQKENI. The CDR3 is 19 amino acids. The V gene end was trimmed by 3 bases and the J gene end by 0 bases; junction bases not matched to a gene: 13. CDR3 DNA: TGTGCCAGCTCACCTCCGGGACAGGCAATCTTGAGCTCTGGAAACACCATATATTTT. It codes for CASSPPGQAILSSGNTIYF. Supplemented by reference TRBV18 and TRBJ1-3, the full variable domain reads NAGVMQNPRHLVRRRGQEARLRCSPMKGHSHVYWYRQLPEEGLKFMVYLQKENIIDESGMPKERFSAEFPKEGPSILRIQQVVRGDSAAYFCASSPPGQAILSSGNTIYFGEGSWLTVV.

This clonotype was counted only a few times. J is TRBJ2-5 and V is TRBV29-1; D remains unclear. The CDR3 spans 11 residues. Trimming stripped 6 bases from V and 3 bases from J, with 8 bases between. The germline gives CDR1 SQVTM, CDR2 ANQGSEA. The DNA for the CDR3 is TGCAGCGTCCAGGTGGAAGAGACCCAGTACTTC. It specifies CSVQVEETQYF.